These 5 T cell receptor beta chains share one sample of origin, sequenced in a study of T cells in Graves' hyperthyroidism and ophthalmopathy. From RNA transcripts, TCR beta CDR3 regions were amplified. The primer set for the first-round RT-PCR of the TCR CDR3 was HTBI. TCRdb re-called the multiplex PCR reads through MiXCR, storing one row per CDR3 protein. The table records 600,000 to 750,000 distinct CDR3 sequences, roughly a sixth of them present only once. Sequencing input: blood. These receptors were collected from a man between 45 and 60 years old with Graves' hyperthyroidism.

This clonotype was detected ten times or more. The V call is TRBV12-3 or TRBV12-4, the J call TRBJ1-6, with 8 bases that match TRBD1. Unmatched junction bases numbered 6, after V lost 5 bases and J lost 0 bases. The CDR3 has 17 amino acids. CDR3 in amino acids: CASSRQGPSSYNSPLHF. The CDR3 bases are TGTGCCAGCAGTCGACAGGGGCCGAGCTCCTATAATTCACCCCTCCACTTT.

In its sample, this clonotype was seen a few times. The DNA for the CDR3 is TGTGCCAGCAGGGCGGGACAGGGGAACAATCAGCCCCAGCATTTT. This codes for CASRAGQGNNQPQHF. The V call is TRBV6-2 or TRBV6-3, the J call TRBJ1-5; the match to TRBD1 covers 10 bases. The ends lost 6 bases at V and 3 bases at J; junction bases unmatched: 5. The CDR3 is 15 residues long. Germline assignment: CDR1 MNHEY and CDR2 SVGEGT.

This clonotype has more than one count but fewer than ten. The gene calls are TRBV7-2 and TRBJ1-5; 8 bases fit TRBD1. This CDR3 has 16 amino acids. Germline CDR1 and CDR2: SGHTA and FQGNSA. V was clipped by 5 bases and J by 2 bases; unmatched bases: 8. CDR3 sequence: CASSPTGGVGNQPQHF. In DNA form, the CDR3 reads TGTGCCAGCAGCCCCACAGGGGGGGTAGGCAATCAGCCCCAGCATTTT.

Only a few counts were recorded for this clonotype. The CDR3 spells CASSVLGRVNTGELFF. The CDR3 nucleotides are TGTGCCAGCAGCGTCCTGGGACGGGTAAACACCGGGGAGCTGTTTTTT. The chain carries TRBV6-2 or TRBV6-3 and TRBJ2-2; D assignment may be TRBD1 or TRBD2 (5 bases each). V was trimmed by 6 bases and J by 2 bases, leaving 16 bases between them. Germline CDR1 MNHEY, CDR2 SVGEGT. The CDR3 contains 16 residues.

This clonotype was picked up a small number of times. V usage is TRBV5-1 and J usage is TRBJ2-3; weak D call: TRBD2 (5 bases). The CDR3 totals 14 residues. Trimming stripped 1 base from V and 2 bases from J, with 8 bases between. Germline CDR1 and CDR2: SGHRS and YFSETQ. Here the CDR3 DNA reads TGCGCCAGCAGCTTGCAGCGGCACACAGATACGCAGTATTTT. Translation gives CASSLQRHTDTQYF.